This T cell receptor (beta chain) appears in the sequencing data of a study of Graves' ophthalmopathy and Graves' hyperthyroidism. As for the study in general: Researchers obtained peripheral blood at initial diagnosis, before any treatment had begun. Findings and caveats of the study: Detection in blood was also observed for most expanded thyroid clonotypes above 0.001 frequency.

Many counts were recorded for this clonotype. Its antigen is currently unknown. Scientists amplified the TCR beta CDR3 regions from RNA transcripts. Amplification began with first-round RT-PCR using HTBI primers, then second-round multiplex PCR was performed. TCRdb analysed the multiplex PCR reads with MiXCR anew, one entry per CDR3 protein. Of roughly 700,000 distinct CDR3 sequences listed, around 40% were seen once; the top ten hold roughly 45%. PBMCs originated in roughly 9.3 ml of fresh peripheral blood. The CDR3 totals 14 residues. Germline values: CDR1 SQVTM, CDR2 ANQGSEA. V gave up 4 bases and J gave up 0 bases; unmatched junction bases: 6.

The TCR was taken from an adult man with Graves' ophthalmopathy. V usage is TRBV29-1 and J usage is TRBJ2-7; 7 positions match TRBD2. The specimen sequenced was peripheral blood. CDR3 sequence reads: CSVARGTNSYEQYF. The CDR3, as DNA: TGCAGCGTTGCTCGGGGGACTAACTCCTACGAGCAGTACTTC.